Presented here are 10 T cell receptor beta chains from one specimen sequenced in a study of blood T cell repertoires in COVID-19. Clones were read by immunoSEQ multiplex PCR, and TCRdb kept only the in-frame ones, dropping some. The sample records about 140,000 clones, 75% to 90% being singletons. The source material was peripheral blood. These TCRs come from a woman aged 55-69 years with active COVID-19.

V gene TRBV9 combines with J gene TRBJ1-5, with 7 bases fitting TRBD1. Germline trimming cut 3 bases from V and 7 bases from J; bases unmatched to any gene: 4. Germline CDR1 and CDR2: SGDLS and YYNGEE. The length of the CDR3 is 13 residues. The CDR3 sequence: CASSATGRQPQHF. In DNA form, the CDR3 reads TGTGCCAGCAGCGCGACAGGGAGGCAGCCCCAGCATTTT.

This chain links TRBV18 with TRBJ1-1; TRBD1 agrees at 7 bases. This CDR3 spans 13 amino acids. V was clipped by 3 bases and J by 6 bases; unmatched bases: 4. Germline V gene data show CDR1 as KGHSH and CDR2 as LQKENI. The CDR3 bases are TGTGCCAGCTCACCTTCCCAGGGGGCTGAAGCTTTCTTT. Amino acid sequence: CASSPSQGAEAFF.

This chain connects TRBV6-1 to TRBJ1-5; possible D gene TRBD1, 6 bases. V was trimmed by 3 bases and J by 0 bases, leaving 12 bases between them. The CDR3 sequence is 16 residues long. CDR1 and CDR2 (germline): MNHNS, SASEGT. The CDR3 reads CASSEADSYSNQPQHF. Here the CDR3 DNA reads TGTGCCAGCAGTGAGGCGGACAGCTATAGCAATCAGCCCCAGCATTTT.

The chain combines TRBV24-1 with TRBJ2-5; 9 bases are a match to TRBD2. The CDR3 totals 15 residues. V shed 3 bases, J shed 3 bases, and the junction held 4 bases outside the gene matches. The germline V gene has CDR1 KGHDR and CDR2 SFDVKD. This chain's CDR3 is CATSDPLAGKETQYF. As DNA, the CDR3 is TGTGCCACCAGTGATCCCCTAGCGGGAAAAGAGACCCAGTACTTC.

V and J are TRBV5-1 and TRBJ2-3; TRBD2 matches at 11 bases. There are 16 residues in the CDR3. Trimming took 4 bases from V and 2 from J; bases not matched to a gene: 6. In germline, CDR1 is SGHRS, CDR2 YFSETQ. CDR3 in DNA: TGCGCCAGCAGCCCTACTAGCGGGAGAGACACAGATACGCAGTATTTT. Protein: CASSPTSGRDTDTQYF.

The chain uses TRBV12-3 or TRBV12-4 and TRBJ1-5; maybe TRBD1 (5 bases). CDR3 size: 13 residues. Trimming removed 2 bases at V and 5 bases at J, with 7 bases between. Here the CDR3 DNA reads TGTGCCAGCAGTTTATGGGGGGATCAGCCCCAGCATTTT. It translates to CASSLWGDQPQHF.

This clone was observed a handful of times. The chain employs TRBV2 and TRBJ1-6; possible D gene TRBD1, 6 bases. The length of the CDR3 is 13 residues. Trimming cost V 6 bases and J 8 bases, with 11 bases left between them. The germline V gene has CDR1 SNHLY and CDR2 FYNNEI. The chain's CDR3 is CASRASGDSPLHF. The CDR3 DNA reads TGTGCCAGCAGGGCCTCAGGGGATTCACCCCTCCACTTT.

In this sample, this clone turned up a few times. The V call is TRBV25-1, the J call TRBJ2-7, with TRBD2 matching over 8 bases. There are 15 residues in the CDR3. V lost 5 bases and J lost 5; bases outside the gene matches: 11. CDR1 MGHDK and CDR2 SYGVNS come from the germline V gene. Here the CDR3 DNA reads TGTGCCAGCAGTCCGGGGGGGTCGACGGATGACGAGCAGTACTTC. Translating it yields CASSPGGSTDDEQYF.

The rearrangement joins TRBV29-1 to TRBJ2-5, with D maybe TRBD2 (5 bases). This CDR3 comprises 12 residues. CDR1 and CDR2 (germline): SQVTM, ANQGSEA. V lost 4 bases, J lost 5 bases, and 11 bases lay in between. As DNA, the CDR3 is TGCAGCGTTGGTGAGCGAGGGGAGACCCAGTACTTC. Its translation: CSVGERGETQYF.

V is TRBV7-9 and J is TRBJ2-2; D is ambiguous. V lost 1 base and J 0 bases, leaving 3 bases between the germline ends. The CDR3 length is 14 residues. The V gene's germline CDR1 is SEHNR and CDR2 FQNEAQ (reference sequence). CDR3: CASSLVTNTGELFF. For the CDR3, the DNA is TGTGCCAGCAGCTTAGTAACGAACACCGGGGAGCTGTTTTTT.